This paragraph covers one TCR beta chain sequence. Its target is not known. Some clones are missing from TCRdb's copy, which holds only in-frame ones; the method was immunoSEQ multiplex PCR. Among 120,000 or so clones listed, around 88% were seen once. These data belong to a study of T cell responses to AZD1222 COVID-19 vaccine. The study, taken as a whole, reports: No day 14 peak samples; only post-peak repertoires were characterized.

The sequencing used peripheral blood, collected on day 0 of AZD1222 vaccination. The TCR sequence derives from an adult in good health.

CDR3 in DNA: TGCGCCAGCAGCGCCGGGATCTCCTACGAGCAGTACTTC. It codes for CASSAGISYEQYF. V gene TRBV4-3 combines with J gene TRBJ2-7, with a possible D match to TRBD2 (5 bases). The CDR3 loop spans 13 amino acids. Germline V gene data show CDR1 as LGHNA and CDR2 as YSLEER. V was trimmed by 5 bases and J by 0 bases, leaving 8 bases between them.